The 9 T cell receptor beta chains presented below share a single source sample, sequenced in a study of siplizumab effects on memory and regulatory T cells. Sequenced by immunoSEQ multiplex PCR; TCRdb stores in-frame clones only, minus some. The sample includes just over 40,000 clones, around 89% of them seen just once. Input material: naive CD4+ T cells sorted from blood. The receptor set was obtained from a human donor in good health.

The chain employs TRBV19 and TRBJ1-1; D gene unclear. The V gene lost 3 bases and the J gene lost 1 base, with 9 bases spanning the gap. This CDR3 region has 14 residues. Germline V lookup: CDR1 LNHDA, CDR2 SQIVND (reference sequence). The CDR3 nucleotides read TGTGCCAGTAGTATCCCCTTTACGAACACTGAAGCTTTCTTT. Translated: CASSIPFTNTEAFF.

The chain employs TRBV2 and TRBJ1-2; D gene unclear. Per germline, CDR1 SNHLY and CDR2 FYNNEI. The length of the CDR3 is 13 residues. V was pared by 2 bases and J by 4 bases, with 8 bases between. DNA for the CDR3: TGTGCCAGCAGTGAAAGCTATTTCTATGGCTACACCTTC. This codes for CASSESYFYGYTF.

The chain has TRBV23-1 and TRBJ2-3; 12 positions match TRBD2. TRBV23-1 is marked as an open reading frame, function uncertain. This CDR3 has 16 residues. The J segment lost 9 bases and the V segment lost 1 base, leaving 8 bases of the junction unmatched. This CDR3 reads CASSQLPSGGAYTQYF. CDR3 in DNA: TGCGCCAGCAGTCAATTACCTAGCGGGGGGGCTTACACGCAGTATTTT.

The V and J genes are TRBV2 and TRBJ2-7; D perhaps matches TRBD2 (6 bases). V was cut by 8 bases and J by 0 bases, with 8 bases left in between. Germline loops: CDR1 SNHLY, CDR2 FYNNEI. The CDR3 spans 12 residues. The CDR3 here is CASCGDSYEQYF. In nucleotides, the CDR3 is TGTGCCAGCTGCGGGGACTCCTACGAGCAGTACTTC.

The chain carries TRBV4-2 and TRBJ1-2, with D uncertain. The CDR3 spans 15 residues. CDR1 and CDR2 (germline): LGHNA, YNFKEQ. The ends were cut back, 0 bases at V and 1 base at J, with 9 bases in the middle. In DNA form, the CDR3 reads TGTGCCAGCAGCCAAGATCTAAAAGTTAACTATGGCTACACCTTC. Translation gives CASSQDLKVNYGYTF.

This rearrangement joins TRBV18 to TRBJ2-1, with D tentatively TRBD2 (6 bases). This CDR3 comprises 16 residues. Germline V CDR1 and CDR2: KGHSH, LQKENI. V was shortened by 6 bases and J by 4 bases, with 19 bases between the two germline ends. CDR3 coding DNA: TGTGCCAGCTCGCCCCGGGAGACGGGGACTTACAATGAGCAGTTCTTC. This encodes CASSPRETGTYNEQFF.

The chain links TRBV18 to TRBJ2-1; D remains ambiguous. This CDR3 spans 16 amino acids. Germline CDR1 and CDR2: KGHSH and LQKENI. Deletions cut 3 bases from V and 2 bases from J, with 14 bases between. In nucleotides, the CDR3 is TGTGCCAGCTCACCGTCGGCTCCCCACCCCTACAATGAGCAGTTCTTC. Translation: CASSPSAPHPYNEQFF.

This sequence joins TRBV28 and TRBJ2-7; weak D call: TRBD2 (5 bases). V was pared by 3 bases and J by 5 bases, with 14 bases between. Germline loops: CDR1 MDHEN, CDR2 SYDVKM. This CDR3 has 14 amino acids. The CDR3 DNA reads as TGTGCCAGCAGTTTTAGCGCCTCCCTCCACGAGCAGTACTTC. It is translated as CASSFSASLHEQYF.

This chain connects TRBV18 to TRBJ2-1, with D perhaps matching TRBD2 (7 bases). Trimming removed 3 bases from V and 4 bases from J, with 10 bases in between. Germline values: CDR1 KGHSH, CDR2 LQKENI. CDR3 size: 14 residues. The CDR3 nucleotides read TGTGCCAGCTCACCGGGGGGGCCTTACAATGAGCAGTTCTTC. Translation: CASSPGGPYNEQFF.